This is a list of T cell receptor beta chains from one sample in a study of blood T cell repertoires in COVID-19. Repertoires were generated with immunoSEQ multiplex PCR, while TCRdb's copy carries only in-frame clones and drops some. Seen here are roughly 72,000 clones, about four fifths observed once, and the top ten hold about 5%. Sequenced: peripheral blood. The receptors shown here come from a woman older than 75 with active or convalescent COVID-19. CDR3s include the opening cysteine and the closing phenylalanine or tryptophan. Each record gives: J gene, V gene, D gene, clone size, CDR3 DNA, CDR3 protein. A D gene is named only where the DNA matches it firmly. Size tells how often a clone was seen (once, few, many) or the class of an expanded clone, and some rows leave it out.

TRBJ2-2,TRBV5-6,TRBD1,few,TGTGCCAGCAGCTGGACAGGGGGCGCGAACACCGGGGAGCTGTTTTTT,CASSWTGGANTGELFF
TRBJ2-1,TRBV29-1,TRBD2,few,TGCAGCGTTGTGGAAGCGGGAGAAGAGGTTAGCCCCTACAATGAGCAGTTCTTC,CSVVEAGEEVSPYNEQFF
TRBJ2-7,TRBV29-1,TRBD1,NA,TGCAGCGTTGAAGCGGACAGGGGCTACGAGCAGTACTTC,CSVEADRGYEQYF
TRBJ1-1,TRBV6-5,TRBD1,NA,TGTGCCAGCAGTTACACACAGGGGGTGCGCACTGAAGCTTTCTTT,CASSYTQGVRTEAFF
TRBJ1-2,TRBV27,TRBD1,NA,TGTGCCAGCAGTCAAACTTCGACAGGGCAGTACTATGGCTACACCTTC,CASSQTSTGQYYGYTF
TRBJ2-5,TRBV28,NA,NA,TGTGCCAGCAGTTACCGGGGACTTCGGCAAGAGACCCAGTACTTC,CASSYRGLRQETQYF
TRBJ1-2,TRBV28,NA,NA,TGTGCCAGCAGCCACGACAGGATTTATGGCTACACCTTC,CASSHDRIYGYTF
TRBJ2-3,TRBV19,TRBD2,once,TGTGCCAGTAGTATTGGCGGGGGGCACACAGATACGCAGTATTTT,CASSIGGGHTDTQYF
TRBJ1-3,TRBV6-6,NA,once,TGTGCCAGCAACCCCGACAGGTCCTCAAACACCATATATTTT,CASNPDRSSNTIYF
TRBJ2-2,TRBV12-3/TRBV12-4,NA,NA,TGTGCCAGCAGTTTGATCCTACGGGAGCTGTTTTTT,CASSLILRELFF
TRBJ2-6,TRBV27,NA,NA,TGTGCCAGCAGTACACGACAAGTTGGCTCTGGGGCCAACGTCCTGACTTTC,CASSTRQVGSGANVLTF
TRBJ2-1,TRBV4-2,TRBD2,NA,TGTGCCAGCAGCCTAATACTAGCGGGGAACTACAATGAGCAGTTCTTC,CASSLILAGNYNEQFF
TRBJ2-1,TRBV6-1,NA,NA,TGTGCCAGCAGTGACAGGCTATCGGAGCAGTTCTTC,CASSDRLSEQFF
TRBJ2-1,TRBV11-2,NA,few,TGTGCCAGCAGGCGCGTACGAGGATCCTACAATGAGCAGTTCTTC,CASRRVRGSYNEQFF
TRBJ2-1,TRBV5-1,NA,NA,TGCGCCAGCAGCATCGGACACTTGAGCTCCTACAATGAGCAGTTCTTC,CASSIGHLSSYNEQFF
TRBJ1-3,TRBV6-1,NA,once,TGTGCCAGCAGTGAAGGGGAGCCTGGAAACACCATATATTTT,CASSEGEPGNTIYF
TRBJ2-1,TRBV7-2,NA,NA,TGTGCCAGCAGGTCCCGGGGCTCCTACAATGAGCAGTTCTTC,CASRSRGSYNEQFF
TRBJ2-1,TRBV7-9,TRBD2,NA,TGTGCCAGCAGCGTAGTTTTAGCAGCGGGAGCGTACAATGAGCAGTTCTTC,CASSVVLAAGAYNEQFF
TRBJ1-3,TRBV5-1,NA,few,TGCGCCAGCAGCTTGGCGGGGTACAGAGGAAACACCATATATTTT,CASSLAGYRGNTIYF
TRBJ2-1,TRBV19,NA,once,TGTGCCAGTAGTATTTGGCTAGCACGTGCCAATGAGCAGTTCTTC,CASSIWLARANEQFF
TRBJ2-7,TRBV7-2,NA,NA,TGTGCCAGCAGCTTAGTTGGGAGTGTCTACGAGCAGTACTTC,CASSLVGSVYEQYF
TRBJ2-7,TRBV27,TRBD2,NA,TGTGCCAGTTCGGGGACTAGCGGGAGAGCCTACGAGCAGTACTTC,CASSGTSGRAYEQYF
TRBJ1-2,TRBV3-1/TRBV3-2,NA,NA,TGTGCCAGCAGACCGTCGGGGGGGCCAGGCTATGGCTACACCTTC,CASRPSGGPGYGYTF
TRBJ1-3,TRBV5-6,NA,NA,TGTGCCAGCAGCTTGGATCCGCGGTGGGCGGGTTTTGGAAACACCATATATTTT,CASSLDPRWAGFGNTIYF
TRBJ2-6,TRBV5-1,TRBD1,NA,TGCGCCAGCAGCTCCCTGAGACAGGGTCCTTCTGGGGCCAACGTCCTGACTTTC,CASSSLRQGPSGANVLTF
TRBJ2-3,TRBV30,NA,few,TGTGCCTGGAGCGCCGGGGTAGATACGCAGTATTTT,CAWSAGVDTQYF
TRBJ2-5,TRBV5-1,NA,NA,TGCGCCAGCAGCTTACTGGTCGGAGAGACCCAGTACTTC,CASSLLVGETQYF
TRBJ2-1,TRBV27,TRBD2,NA,TGTGCCAGCAGCTCCCCTAGCGGGAGCTACAATGAGCAGTTCTTC,CASSSPSGSYNEQFF
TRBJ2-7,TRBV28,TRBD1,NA,TGTGCCAGCAGTTTCTTGACAGGGTTCCACGAGCAGTACTTC,CASSFLTGFHEQYF
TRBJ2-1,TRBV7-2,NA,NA,TGTGCCAGCAGCCTCCAAAAGCAGAGCGTCCATGAGCAGTTCTTC,CASSLQKQSVHEQFF
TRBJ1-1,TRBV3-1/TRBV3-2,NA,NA,TGTGCCAGCAGCCAGTCTAGGCGGAACACTGAAGCTTTCTTT,CASSQSRRNTEAFF
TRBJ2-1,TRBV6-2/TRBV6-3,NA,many,TGTGCCAGCAGTTACACCCACGGGTGGTACAATGAGCAGTTCTTC,CASSYTHGWYNEQFF
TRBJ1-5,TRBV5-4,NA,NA,TGTGCCAGCAGCTTGATGGGAGGTGATCAGCCCCAGCATTTT,CASSLMGGDQPQHF
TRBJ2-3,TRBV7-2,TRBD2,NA,TGTGCCAGCAGCTTAGTTCCCGGATCTAGCGGGGGGCAAACAGATACGCAGTATTTT,CASSLVPGSSGGQTDTQYF
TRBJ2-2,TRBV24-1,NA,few,TGTGCCACCAGTGATTTGCATTTTTTAGCGGGGGAGCTGTTTTTT,CATSDLHFLAGELFF
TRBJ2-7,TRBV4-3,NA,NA,TGCGCCAGCAGCCAAGATTACAGGGCCCTCGACTACGAGCAGTACTTC,CASSQDYRALDYEQYF
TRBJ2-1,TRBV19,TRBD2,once,TGTGCCAGTAGTCGGCTAGCGGTTTACAATGAGCAGTTCTTC,CASSRLAVYNEQFF
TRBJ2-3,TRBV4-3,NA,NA,TGCGCCAGCAGCCAAGATTATTGGGGAGGAATGAGCACAGATACGCAGTATTTT,CASSQDYWGGMSTDTQYF
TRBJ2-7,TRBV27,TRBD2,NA,TGTGCCAGCAGTCCGACTGTCCATACTAGCGGGAGAAGCTACGAGCAGTACTTC,CASSPTVHTSGRSYEQYF
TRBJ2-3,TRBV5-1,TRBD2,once,TGCGCCAGCACCCTGAGGGCGGGGGGCGGAACAGATACGCAGTATTTT,CASTLRAGGGTDTQYF
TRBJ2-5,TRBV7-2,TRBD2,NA,TGTGCCAGCAGCTCGGGACTAGGGGAGACCCAGTACTTC,CASSSGLGETQYF
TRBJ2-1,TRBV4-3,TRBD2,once,TGCGCCAGCAGCCCCCAGGTAGCGGGATCAAACAATGAGCAGTTCTTC,CASSPQVAGSNNEQFF
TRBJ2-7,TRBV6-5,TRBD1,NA,TGTGCCAGCAGTTACGAGGGGGCAGGGCCCTCCTACGAGCAGTACTTC,CASSYEGAGPSYEQYF
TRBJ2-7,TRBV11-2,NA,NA,TGTGCCAGCAGCCGAATTCCAGGGGAACGGTACTTC,CASSRIPGERYF
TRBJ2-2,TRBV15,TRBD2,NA,TGTGCCACCAGCAGCAGCGGGAGATGGACCGGGGAGCTGTTTTTT,CATSSSGRWTGELFF
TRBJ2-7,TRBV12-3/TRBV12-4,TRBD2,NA,TGTGCCAGTTCCAGCGGGGCCTACGAGCAGTACTTC,CASSSGAYEQYF
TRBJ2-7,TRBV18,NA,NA,TGTGCCAGCTCACCACCTGTCGGGAGAGAGCAGTACTTC,CASSPPVGREQYF
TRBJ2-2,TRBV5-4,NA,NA,TGTGCCAGCAGCTCTCAGACAGGCTGGAACACCGGGGAGCTGTTTTTT,CASSSQTGWNTGELFF
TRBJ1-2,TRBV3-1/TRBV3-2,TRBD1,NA,TGTGCCAGCAGCATGCAGACAGGGCGTGGAAATGGCTACACCTTC,CASSMQTGRGNGYTF
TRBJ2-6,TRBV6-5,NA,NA,TGTGCCAGCAGTTACATCGGGTTTGGGGCCAACGTCCTGACTTTC,CASSYIGFGANVLTF
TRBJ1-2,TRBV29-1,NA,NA,TGCAGCGTTGAGTCGGTTCGTAGCTATGGCTACACCTTC,CSVESVRSYGYTF
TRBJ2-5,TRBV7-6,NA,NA,TGTGCCAGCAGCTTAGTTCAGGGTGAGACCCAATACTTC,CASSLVQGETQYF
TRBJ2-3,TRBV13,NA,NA,TGTGCCAGCAGTATTTCCGATACGCAGTATTTT,CASSISDTQYF
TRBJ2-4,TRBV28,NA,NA,TGTGCCAGCAGTTTACGCGGGGACAGTGTTCCTATCAAAAACATTCAGTACTTC,CASSLRGDSVPIKNIQYF